The clone carrying this T cell receptor (beta chain) has at least ten counts. What it binds is unknown. The sample is drawn from a study of human T cells and chemical hapten exposure. Study-wide points: TCRs whose frequency exceeded 1 in 1000 remained the same following DPC sensitization.

TCRdb redid the calling of the RACE reads with MiXCR, one entry per CDR3 protein. The sample records a few hundred thousand distinct CDR3 sequences, about 5% being singletons. Time point specified: pre-sensitization, week 0. Treatment indicated: therapeutic diphenylcyclopropenone sensitization with weekly scalp DPC. This CDR3 has 18 residues. The germline CDR1 and CDR2 sequences are SGHTA and FQGNSA. V lost 1 base and J lost 0, with 16 bases in between. The chain is built from TRBV7-2 and TRBJ2-1; D perhaps matches TRBD1 (6 bases). Sequenced material: whole blood, taken in connection with sensitization to the hapten diphenylcyclopropenone (DPC). This clonotype was obtained from a young woman with alopecia areata. Some clones in this sample may be carry-over from other donors' samples. This CDR3 is CASSLDVGGRSSYNEQFF. Here the CDR3 DNA reads TGTGCCAGCAGCTTAGACGTTGGGGGCAGAAGCTCCTACAATGAGCAGTTCTTC.